These T cell receptor beta chains were read from a single sample in a study of blood T cell repertoires in COVID-19. Using immunoSEQ multiplex PCR, the repertoire was profiled, and TCRdb retains in-frame clones only, with some absent. The sample has roughly 150,000 clones, 85% seen once. Source material: peripheral blood. These receptors all stem from a man between 50 and 59 years old with acute or convalescent COVID-19. Each CDR3 is given with its conserved first and last residue. A D gene is named only where the DNA matches it firmly. Size tells how often a clone was seen (once, few, many) or the class of an expanded clone, and some rows leave it out.

d_gene	j_gene	abundance	v_gene	CDR3aa	CDR3nt
TRBD1	TRBJ1-2	-	TRBV25-1	CASILTGGRWPMGGGYTF	TGTGCCAGCATTCTTACAGGGGGCCGCTGGCCCATGGGTGGAGGCTACACCTTC
TRBD1	TRBJ2-6	-	TRBV4-1	CASSQRTGGSWANVLTF	TGCGCCAGCAGCCAGAGGACAGGGGGGTCATGGGCCAACGTCCTGACTTTC
-	TRBJ2-3	-	TRBV9	CASSPSTINRDTQYF	TGTGCCAGCAGCCCCTCAACGATCAACAGGGATACGCAGTATTTT
TRBD2	TRBJ2-1	-	TRBV5-1	CASSLAISSGSYNEQFF	TGCGCCAGCAGCTTGGCAATTTCTAGCGGTTCCTACAATGAGCAGTTCTTC
TRBD1	TRBJ1-1	-	TRBV11-2	CASNLGQGAAEAFF	TGTGCCAGCAACCTAGGACAGGGGGCGGCTGAAGCTTTCTTT
-	TRBJ2-7	-	TRBV6-6	CASSADRTGDYEQYF	TGTGCCAGCAGTGCTGACAGGACTGGGGACTACGAGCAGTACTTC
-	TRBJ2-4	-	TRBV2	CASSESPYVAHRVRDIQYF	TGTGCCAGCAGTGAATCACCCTATGTCGCACACAGGGTAAGGGACATTCAGTACTTC
-	TRBJ2-5	-	TRBV28	CASGATQYF	TGTGCCAGCGGGGCGACCCAGTACTTC
-	TRBJ1-2	-	TRBV10-3	CAISEFEGLDYGYTF	TGTGCCATCAGTGAGTTTGAGGGTTTGGACTATGGCTACACCTTC
TRBD2	TRBJ2-5	-	TRBV30	CAQRAGGETQYF	TGTGCCCAGAGGGCGGGAGGGGAGACCCAGTACTTC
-	TRBJ1-5	-	TRBV19	CASKAWQVSQPQHF	TGTGCCAGTAAGGCCTGGCAGGTTAGTCAGCCCCAGCATTTT
-	TRBJ1-2	once	TRBV12-3/TRBV12-4	CASSFMADGYTF	TGTGCCAGCAGTTTCATGGCGGATGGCTACACCTTC
TRBD1	TRBJ1-1	few	TRBV7-9	CASSPDRGAVTEAFF	TGTGCCAGCAGCCCCGACAGGGGGGCGGTCACTGAAGCTTTCTTT
-	TRBJ2-3	-	TRBV6-2/TRBV6-3	CASSYSSSSTDTQYF	TGTGCCAGCAGTTACTCGAGTTCTAGCACAGATACGCAGTATTTT
-	TRBJ1-1	-	TRBV5-1	CASSLRGLNTEAFF	TGCGCCAGCAGCTTGCGGGGATTGAACACTGAAGCTTTCTTT
TRBD1	TRBJ2-7	-	TRBV11-3	CASSLGGGDSYEQYF	TGTGCCAGCAGCTTAGGAGGGGGCGACAGCTACGAGCAGTACTTC
-	TRBJ2-5	-	TRBV7-7	CASSLLEWETQYF	TGTGCTAGCAGCTTACTAGAGTGGGAGACCCAGTACTTC
TRBD1	TRBJ2-3	-	TRBV19	CASSPSTGSTDTQYF	TGTGCCAGTAGTCCCTCGACAGGGTCCACAGATACGCAGTATTTT
-	TRBJ1-2	-	TRBV30	CAWSESTGPRNYGYTF	TGTGCCTGGAGCGAATCGACAGGACCGCGTAACTATGGCTACACCTTC
TRBD1	TRBJ2-4	-	TRBV9	CASSLREGGFENIQYF	TGTGCCAGCAGCCTCCGCGAAGGGGGCTTTGAAAACATTCAGTACTTC
-	TRBJ2-2	-	TRBV6-2/TRBV6-3	CASSYIVGQGTAGELFF	TGTGCCAGCAGTTATATTGTAGGGCAGGGTACTGCCGGGGAGCTGTTTTTT
-	TRBJ1-3	-	TRBV18	CASSPDEGGHTIYF	TGTGCCAGCTCACCTGACGAAGGAGGGCACACCATATATTTT
-	TRBJ2-7	-	TRBV29-1	CSVALWPSHEQYF	TGCAGCGTTGCGTTGTGGCCCTCCCACGAGCAGTACTTC
-	TRBJ2-5	once	TRBV6-5	CASSWVWGHETQYF	TGTGCCAGCAGTTGGGTGTGGGGACATGAGACCCAGTACTTC
-	TRBJ2-1	-	TRBV30	CAWMQGKGYNEQFF	TGTGCCTGGATGCAGGGAAAAGGGTACAATGAGCAGTTCTTC
-	TRBJ2-4	-	TRBV6-1	CASSHRTENIQYF	TGTGCCAGCAGTCATAGGACAGAAAACATTCAGTACTTC
-	TRBJ1-1	-	TRBV3-1/TRBV3-2	CASIPSGRGLNTEAFF	TGTGCCAGCATTCCATCAGGTAGGGGGTTGAACACTGAAGCTTTCTTT
-	TRBJ1-5	-	TRBV9	CASSVVPDSNQPQHF	TGTGCCAGCAGCGTAGTTCCAGATAGCAATCAGCCCCAGCATTTT
TRBD2	TRBJ2-1	-	TRBV30	CAWSKNPGTSGMREQFF	TGTGCCTGGAGTAAAAATCCCGGGACTAGCGGGATGCGGGAGCAGTTCTTC
-	TRBJ2-5	-	TRBV7-7	CASSLDEPGRGKETQYF	TGTGCTAGCAGCTTAGACGAGCCGGGCAGGGGAAAAGAGACCCAGTACTTC
TRBD2	TRBJ2-2	-	TRBV10-2	CASSTSGINDDTGELFF	TGCGCCAGCTCGACTAGCGGGATAAATGATGACACCGGGGAGCTGTTTTTT
-	TRBJ1-6	-	TRBV5-5	CASSGEAYNSPLHF	TGTGCCAGCAGCGGGGAGGCGTATAATTCACCCCTCCACTTT
TRBD2	TRBJ2-7	-	TRBV7-6	CASSPTTSGRTNEQYF	TGTGCCAGCAGCCCGACCACTAGCGGGAGGACCAACGAGCAGTACTTC
TRBD1	TRBJ2-2	-	TRBV28	CASSWDRVRTGELFF	TGTGCCAGCAGTTGGGACAGGGTACGGACCGGGGAGCTGTTTTTT
-	TRBJ2-1	-	TRBV9	CASSSYSNEQFF	TGTGCCAGCAGCAGCTATTCCAATGAGCAGTTCTTC
TRBD2	TRBJ2-2	-	TRBV27	CASSFSSGNGELFF	TGTGCCAGCAGTTTTTCTAGCGGTAACGGGGAGCTGTTTTTT
TRBD2	TRBJ2-7	-	TRBV5-4	CASSLGGRAYEQYF	TGTGCCAGCAGCTTGGGCGGGAGGGCCTACGAGCAGTACTTC
-	TRBJ1-6	-	TRBV9	CASSVEARLNSPLHF	TGTGCCAGCAGCGTAGAGGCCAGGCTAAATTCACCCCTCCACTTT
-	TRBJ2-7	-	TRBV11-1	CASSSPLGRTYEQYF	TGTGCCAGCAGCTCACCCCTAGGTAGAACCTACGAGCAGTACTTC